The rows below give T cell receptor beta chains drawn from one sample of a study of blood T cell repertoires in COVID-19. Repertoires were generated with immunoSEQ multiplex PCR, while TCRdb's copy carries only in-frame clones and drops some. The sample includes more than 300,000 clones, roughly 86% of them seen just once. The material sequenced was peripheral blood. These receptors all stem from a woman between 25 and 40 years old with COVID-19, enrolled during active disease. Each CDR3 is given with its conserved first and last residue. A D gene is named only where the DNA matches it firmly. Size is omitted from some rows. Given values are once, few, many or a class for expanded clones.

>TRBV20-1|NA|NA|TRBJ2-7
TGCAGTGCTAGAGTGAGCTACGAGCAGTACTTC
CSARVSYEQYF
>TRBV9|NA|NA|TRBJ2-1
TGTGCCAGCAGCGTAGCTCAGGGCCCCCTGGGCCTCGACTACAATGAGCAGTTCTTC
CASSVAQGPLGLDYNEQFF
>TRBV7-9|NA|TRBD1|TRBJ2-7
TGTGCCAGCAGCCGACAGGGCGGGCCCTACGAGCAGTACTTC
CASSRQGGPYEQYF
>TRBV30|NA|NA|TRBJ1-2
TGTGCCTGGAGTGCCGGGGTGGACTACTATGGCTACACCTTC
CAWSAGVDYYGYTF
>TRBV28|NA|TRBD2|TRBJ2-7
TGTGCCAGCAGAGCGTGGTCTAGCGGGAGTTACGAGCAGTACTTC
CASRAWSSGSYEQYF
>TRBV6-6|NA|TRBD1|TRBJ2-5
TGTGCCAGCAGTTACGCCAGGGGGTACCAAGAGACCCAGTACTTC
CASSYARGYQETQYF
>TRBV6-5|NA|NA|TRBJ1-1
TGTGCCAGCAGTTACCGCGGGGGGGAAGCTTTCTTT
CASSYRGGEAFF
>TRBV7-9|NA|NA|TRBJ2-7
TGTGCCAGCAGCTTAGCGGGAAGCGGACCCTCCTACGAGCAGTACTTC
CASSLAGSGPSYEQYF
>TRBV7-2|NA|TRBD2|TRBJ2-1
TGTGCCAGCAGCCTAAACCTAGCGGGAGCCTACAATGAGCAGTTCTTC
CASSLNLAGAYNEQFF
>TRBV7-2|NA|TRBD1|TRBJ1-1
TGTGCCAGCAGCTTATACAGGGGGAACACTGAAGCTTTCTTT
CASSLYRGNTEAFF
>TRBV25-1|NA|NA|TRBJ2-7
TGTGCCACCGGAACAGGGAACTCCTACGAGCAGTACTTC
CATGTGNSYEQYF
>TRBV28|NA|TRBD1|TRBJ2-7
TGTGCCAGCAGCCTCAGGGGGCTGCCCTACGAGCAGTACTTC
CASSLRGLPYEQYF
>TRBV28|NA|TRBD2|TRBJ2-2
TGTGCCAGCAGCCAAGGGCGGGCGGGAGGCCCCGGGGAGCTGTTTTTT
CASSQGRAGGPGELFF
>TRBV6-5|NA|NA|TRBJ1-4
TGTGCCAGCAGTAGCCTTTTCGAAAAACTGTTTTTT
CASSSLFEKLFF
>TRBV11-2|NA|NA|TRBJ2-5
TGTGCCAGCAGCAGGGGGTATCGGGAGACCCAGTACTTC
CASSRGYRETQYF
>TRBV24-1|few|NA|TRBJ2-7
TGTGCCACCAGTGAGTCTCCTTACGAGCAGTACTTC
CATSESPYEQYF
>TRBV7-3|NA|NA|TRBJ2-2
TGTGCCAGCAGCTTGGGGCCTCGGTGGGGCACCGGGGAGCTGTTTTTT
CASSLGPRWGTGELFF
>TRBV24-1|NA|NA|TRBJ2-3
TGTGCCACCAGTGATCCCCGACTAGGCGGGCTAACAGATACGCAGTATTTT
CATSDPRLGGLTDTQYF
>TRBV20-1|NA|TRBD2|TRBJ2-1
TGCAGTGCTAGTCCGGGACTAGCGTCCTACAATGAGCAGTTCTTC
CSASPGLASYNEQFF
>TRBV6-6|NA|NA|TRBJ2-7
TGTGCCAGCAGTTACCAGGGCTACTCCTACGAGCAGTACTTC
CASSYQGYSYEQYF
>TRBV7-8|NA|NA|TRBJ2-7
TGTGCCAGCAGCCGATCCTACTCCTACGAGCAGTACTTC
CASSRSYSYEQYF
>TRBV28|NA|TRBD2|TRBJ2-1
TGTGCCAGCAGGCCCGCGGGACTAGCGACCTACAATGAGCAGTTCTTC
CASRPAGLATYNEQFF
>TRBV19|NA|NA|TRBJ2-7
TGTGCCAGTGGGACTCGGGACGTCTCCTACGAGCAGTACTTC
CASGTRDVSYEQYF
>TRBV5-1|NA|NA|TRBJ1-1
TGCGCCAGCAGCTTGGGGGGACACATGAACACTGAAGCTTTCTTT
CASSLGGHMNTEAFF
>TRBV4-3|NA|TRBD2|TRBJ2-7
TGCGCCAGCAGCCCCGGACTAGCGGATTACGAGCAGTACTTC
CASSPGLADYEQYF
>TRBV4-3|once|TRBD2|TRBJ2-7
TGCGCCAGCAGCCAAGGGACTAGCGATTTCCAGCAGTACTTC
CASSQGTSDFQQYF
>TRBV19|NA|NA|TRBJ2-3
TGTGCCAGTAGTCCCTCTAGCACAGATACGCAGTATTTT
CASSPSSTDTQYF
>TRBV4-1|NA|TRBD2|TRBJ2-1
TGCGCCAGCAGCCAAGATAAAATGAGACTAGCGTCCAATGAGCAGTTCTTC
CASSQDKMRLASNEQFF
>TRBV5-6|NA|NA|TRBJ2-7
TGTGCCAGCAGCCTAACCCCCCGTCACTCCTACGAGCAGTACTTC
CASSLTPRHSYEQYF
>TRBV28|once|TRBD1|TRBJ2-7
TGTGCCAGCAGTTTGGGACAGGGGAACGCCTACGAGCAGTACTTC
CASSLGQGNAYEQYF
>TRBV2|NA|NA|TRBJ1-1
TGTGCCAGCAGTGTGGGCTTCGCCGAAGCTTTCTTT
CASSVGFAEAFF
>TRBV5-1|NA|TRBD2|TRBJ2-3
TGCGCCAGCAGCCAGGGGACTAGCGGCGCAGATACGCAGTATTTT
CASSQGTSGADTQYF
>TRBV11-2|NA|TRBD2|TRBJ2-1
TGTGCCAGCAGCGAAGGACTAGATTCCTACAATGAGCAGTTCTTC
CASSEGLDSYNEQFF
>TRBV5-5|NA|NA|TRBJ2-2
TGTGCCAGCAGCGCCCGGACAGAAAGCACCGGGGAGCTGTTTTTT
CASSARTESTGELFF
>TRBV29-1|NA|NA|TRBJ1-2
TGCAGCGTTCGGACAGACTATGGCTACACCTTC
CSVRTDYGYTF
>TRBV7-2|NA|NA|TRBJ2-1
TGTGCCAGCAGCTTATTTTTGGGAGTCAATGAGCAGTTCTTC
CASSLFLGVNEQFF
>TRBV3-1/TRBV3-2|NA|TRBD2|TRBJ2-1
TGTGCCAGCAGCCAAGACTCCGGTGCGGGAGGATACAATGAGCAGTTCTTC
CASSQDSGAGGYNEQFF
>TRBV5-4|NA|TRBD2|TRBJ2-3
TGTGCCAGCAGCTCGACTAGCGTCGGCGCAGATACGCAGTATTTT
CASSSTSVGADTQYF
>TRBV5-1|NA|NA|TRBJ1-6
TGCGCCAGCAGCCAGGGTTCGGTTGATAATTCACCCCTCCACTTT
CASSQGSVDNSPLHF
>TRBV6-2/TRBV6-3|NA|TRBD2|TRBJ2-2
TGTGCCAGCAGTTACGTGGGCCTAGCGGGAGGTGAGACCGGGGAGCTGTTTTTT
CASSYVGLAGGETGELFF
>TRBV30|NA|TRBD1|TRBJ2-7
TGTGCCTGGAGTGTACCGGACAGGGACCCTCGGAGGGAGCAGTACTTC
CAWSVPDRDPRREQYF
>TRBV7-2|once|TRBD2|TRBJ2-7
TGTGCCAGCAGCACCGGACTAGTGAGGGAGCAGTACTTC
CASSTGLVREQYF
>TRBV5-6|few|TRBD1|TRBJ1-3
TGTGCCAGCAGCGGCTCACAGGGGGCAGGAGGAAACACCATATATTTT
CASSGSQGAGGNTIYF
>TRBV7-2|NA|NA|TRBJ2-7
TGTGCCAGCAGCTTAGGCAGGGACTACGAGCAGTACTTC
CASSLGRDYEQYF
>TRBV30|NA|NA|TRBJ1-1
TGTGCCTTCAGCGGACAGATGAACACTGAAGCTTTCTTT
CAFSGQMNTEAFF
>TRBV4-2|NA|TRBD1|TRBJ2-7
TGTGCCAGCAGCCAAGATGGTTGGGGACAGGGGGCAATCGAGCAGTACTTC
CASSQDGWGQGAIEQYF
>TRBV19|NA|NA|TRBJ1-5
TGTGCCAGTAGTCCCGGGGGCAGGGGAGGGAATCAGCCCCAGCATTTT
CASSPGGRGGNQPQHF
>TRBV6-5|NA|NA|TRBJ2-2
TGTGCCAGCAGTTACGTTTGGGCAGGGAGGATCGGGGAGCTGTTTTTT
CASSYVWAGRIGELFF